Shown below are 15 T cell receptor beta chains from a single sample sequenced in a study of T cells after posttransplantation cyclophosphamide. The assay was immunoSEQ multiplex PCR, and TCRdb's table has in-frame clones only and misses some. The record shows roughly 45,000 clones for this sample, with no singletons present. Sequencing was done on a sample of PBMCs. Source of these receptors: a man aged 35-49 years in good health, CMV-negative, and a related stem cell transplant donor.

This clone has a count of ten or more. V is TRBV28 and J is TRBJ2-7; 8 bases align to TRBD1. The germline V gene has CDR1 MDHEN and CDR2 SYDVKM. Trimming took 3 bases from V and 2 from J; bases not matched to a gene: 3. The CDR3 loop spans 14 amino acids. CDR3 bases: TGTGCCAGCAGTTTTCCCAGGGGGCCCTACGAGCAGTACTTC. It encodes CASSFPRGPYEQYF. Full variable domain (rest looked up from reference TRBV28 and TRBJ2-7): DVKVTQSSRYLVKRTGEKVFLECVQDMDHENMFWYRQDPGLGLRLIYFSYDVKMKEKGDIPEGYSVSREKKERFSLILESASTNQTSMYLCASSFPRGPYEQYFGPGTRLTVT.

The chain links TRBV6-5 to TRBJ1-4; 8 nucleotides match TRBD1. CDR3 length equals 14 residues. Trimming removed 8 bases from V and 4 bases from J; junction bases left unmatched: 6. Looked up from germline, CDR1 is MNHEY and CDR2 is SVGAGI. CDR3 loop: CASGSGQDNEKLFF. CDR3 nucleotide sequence: TGTGCCAGCGGATCGGGACAGGATAATGAAAAACTGTTTTTT.

At least ten counts were recorded for this clone. The gene calls are TRBV29-1 and TRBJ2-2; TRBD2 matches 8 bases. Germline CDR1 reads SQVTM; CDR2 reads ANQGSEA. V shed 5 bases, J shed 4 bases, and the junction held 6 bases outside the gene matches. This CDR3 has 14 amino acids. The CDR3 here is CSVFLAGVTGELFF. CDR3 DNA: TGCAGCGTTTTCCTAGCGGGCGTCACCGGGGAGCTGTTTTTT.

This clone has a handful of counts. With a much larger clone just one base away, this may be a read error. The J gene is TRBJ2-7, the V gene TRBV28; D might be TRBD1 (5 bases). The CDR3 loop spans 14 amino acids. V dropped 2 bases and J dropped 9 bases, with 17 bases sitting between them. Germline lookup yields CDR1 MDHEN and CDR2 SYDVKM. CDR3 sequence reads: CASSLIRDSDGQYF. CDR3 sequence (DNA): TGTGCCAGCAGTTTAATCAGGGATAGTGACGGGCAGTACTTC.

This clone was observed many times. V usage is TRBV10-1 and J usage is TRBJ1-1; TRBD1 matches 10 bases. The CDR3 is made up of 13 amino acids. J gave up 8 bases and V 8 bases, and 8 bases lay outside the gene matches. Germline lookup yields CDR1 WNHNN and CDR2 SYGVQD (reference sequence). The CDR3: CASSSDRGKEAFF. CDR3 coding DNA: TGCGCCAGCTCTTCGGACAGGGGGAAAGAAGCTTTCTTT.

Many counts were recorded for this clone. V is TRBV4-2 and J is TRBJ1-2, with 7 bases matching TRBD1. V lost 2 bases to trimming and J lost 7 bases; unmatched junction nucleotides: 13. This CDR3 is built from 16 residues. Germline CDR1 LGHNA, CDR2 YNFKEQ. The CDR3 region has the DNA TGTGCCAGCAGCCAAAGCCCGACAGGGATCTCGAGTGGCTACACCTTC. Translation gives CASSQSPTGISSGYTF.

In its sample, this clone was seen many times. The chain has TRBV27 and TRBJ2-7; 8 nucleotides line up with TRBD2. The CDR3 has 14 amino acids. Germline trimming cut 4 bases from V and 1 base from J; bases unmatched to any gene: 3. From germline, CDR1 is MNHEY and CDR2 SMNVEV (reference sequence). The CDR3 DNA is TGTGCCAGCAGTTCGGGAGGGTGGTCCTACGAGCAGTACTTC. It translates to CASSSGGWSYEQYF.

This clone was recorded at least ten times. V is TRBV5-1 and J is TRBJ2-7, with 12 bases identical to TRBD1. This CDR3 is built from 16 residues. Trimming removed 4 bases from V and 4 bases from J; junction bases left unmatched: 9. The germline V gene encodes CDR1 SGHRS and CDR2 YFSETQ. CDR3: CASSPGTGGRAYEQYF. The CDR3 nucleotides read TGCGCCAGCAGCCCCGGGACAGGGGGCCGTGCGTACGAGCAGTACTTC. Using reference TRBV5-1 and TRBJ2-7 for the parts outside the CDR3, the full variable domain is KAGVTQTPRYLIKTRGQQVTLSCSPISGHRSVSWYQQTPGQGLQFLFEYFSETQRNKGNFPGRFSGRQFSNSRSEMNVSTLELGDSALYLCASSPGTGGRAYEQYFGPGTRLTVT.

This clone was recorded many times. The genes are TRBV6-1 and TRBJ1-1; 9 positions agree with TRBD1. The CDR3 is 18 residues long. V shed 0 bases, J shed 3 bases, and the junction held 11 bases outside the gene matches. Germline CDR1 MNHNS, CDR2 SASEGT. The CDR3 loop reads CASSEALRQGGVDTEAFF. The CDR3, as DNA: TGTGCCAGCAGTGAAGCGCTGAGACAGGGGGGGGTGGACACTGAAGCTTTCTTT.

This clone was picked up many times. This rearrangement joins TRBV9 to TRBJ2-5; 8 positions match TRBD1. The CDR3 totals 15 residues. V was clipped by 3 bases and J by 5 bases; unmatched bases: 9. CDR1 is SGDLS, CDR2 YYNGEE, per germline. The CDR3 spells CASSARGQGGETQYF. For the CDR3, the DNA is TGTGCCAGCAGCGCCCGAGGACAGGGTGGGGAGACCCAGTACTTC.

The table lists this clone with many counts. V gene TRBV19 combines with J gene TRBJ2-2; 9 bases map to TRBD1. V was pared by 7 bases and J by 7 bases, with 7 bases of the junction left unmatched. The CDR3 runs to 14 residues. Germline V gives CDR1 LNHDA, CDR2 SQIVND (reference sequence). The CDR3 loop reads CASIGTGFVGELFF. The CDR3 bases are TGTGCCAGTATTGGGACAGGGTTCGTCGGGGAGCTGTTTTTT.

This clone was found many times. This chain connects TRBV19 to TRBJ2-7; tentative D call: TRBD2 (5 bases). From germline, CDR1 is LNHDA and CDR2 SQIVND (reference sequence). The V end was cut by 5 bases, the J end by 5 bases, with 19 bases between. This CDR3 is built from 15 residues. Here the CDR3 reads CASSLLRDPGHEQYF. The CDR3 coding sequence is TGTGCCAGTAGTCTCCTCCGGGATCCCGGCCACGAGCAGTACTTC. Complete variable domain (other parts from reference TRBV19 and TRBJ2-7): DGGITQSPKYLFRKEGQNVTLSCEQNLNHDAMYWYRQDPGQGLRLIYYSQIVNDFQKGDIAEGYSVSREKKESFPLTVTSAQKNPTAFYLCASSLLRDPGHEQYFGPGTRLTVT.

At least ten counts were recorded for this clone. The V call is TRBV5-6, the J call TRBJ1-2; 7 bases match TRBD1. This CDR3 has 16 residues. CDR1 and CDR2 from the germline V gene are SGHDT and YYEEEE. V gave up 1 base and J gave up 0 bases; unmatched junction bases: 6. The chain's CDR3 is CASSLFWDRSNYGYTF. The DNA for the CDR3 is TGTGCCAGCAGCTTGTTCTGGGACAGATCTAACTATGGCTACACCTTC.

This clone has a count of ten or more. The rearrangement uses TRBV5-1 and TRBJ2-6, with D maybe TRBD2 (6 bases). This CDR3 has 18 amino acids. CDR1 and CDR2 (germline): SGHRS, YFSETQ. Trimming took 0 bases from V and 1 from J, leaving 14 bases between them. CDR3 loop: CASSLVGGAGSGANVLTF. CDR3 sequence (DNA): TGCGCCAGCAGCTTGGTTGGCGGGGCCGGGTCTGGGGCCAACGTCCTGACTTTC.

The sample holds many counts of this clone. V gene TRBV9 combines with J gene TRBJ2-3; 7 bases are shared with TRBD2. This CDR3 has 15 residues. Per germline, CDR1 SGDLS and CDR2 YYNGEE. V shed 1 base and J 3 bases; nucleotides not matched to a gene: 5. This CDR3 reads CASSVLAEETDTQYF. In DNA form, the CDR3 reads TGTGCCAGCAGCGTACTAGCGGAGGAAACAGATACGCAGTATTTT.